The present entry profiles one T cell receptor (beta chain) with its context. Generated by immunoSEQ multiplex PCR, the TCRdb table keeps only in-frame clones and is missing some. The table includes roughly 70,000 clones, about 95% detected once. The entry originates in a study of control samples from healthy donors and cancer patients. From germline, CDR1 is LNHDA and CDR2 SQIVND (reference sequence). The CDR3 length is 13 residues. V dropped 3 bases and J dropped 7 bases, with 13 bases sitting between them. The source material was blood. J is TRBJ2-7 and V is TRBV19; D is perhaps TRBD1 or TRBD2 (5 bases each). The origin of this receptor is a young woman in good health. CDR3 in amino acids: CASSISGPSEQYF. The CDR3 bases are TGTGCCAGTAGTATCTCGGGACCCAGTGAGCAGTACTTC.